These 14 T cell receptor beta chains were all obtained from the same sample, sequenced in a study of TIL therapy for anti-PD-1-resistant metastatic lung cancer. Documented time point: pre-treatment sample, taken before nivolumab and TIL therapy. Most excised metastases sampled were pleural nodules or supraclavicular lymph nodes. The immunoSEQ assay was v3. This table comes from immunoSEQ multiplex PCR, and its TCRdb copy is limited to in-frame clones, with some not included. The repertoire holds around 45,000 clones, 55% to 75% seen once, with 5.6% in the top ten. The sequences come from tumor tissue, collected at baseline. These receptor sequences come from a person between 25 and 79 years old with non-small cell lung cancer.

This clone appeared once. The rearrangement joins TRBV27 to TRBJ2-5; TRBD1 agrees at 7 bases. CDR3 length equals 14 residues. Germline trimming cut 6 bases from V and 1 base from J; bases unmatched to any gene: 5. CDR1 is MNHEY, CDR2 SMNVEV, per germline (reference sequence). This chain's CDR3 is CASSQGQLQETQYF. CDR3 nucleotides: TGTGCCAGCAGCCAGGGACAGCTCCAAGAGACCCAGTACTTC.

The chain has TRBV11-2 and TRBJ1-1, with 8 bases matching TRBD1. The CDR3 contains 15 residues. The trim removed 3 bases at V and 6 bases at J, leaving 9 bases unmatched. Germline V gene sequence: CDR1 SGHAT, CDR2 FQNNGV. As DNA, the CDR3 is TGTGCCAGCAGCTTTGCAGGACAGGGTCGCCCTGAAGCTTTCTTT. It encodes CASSFAGQGRPEAFF.

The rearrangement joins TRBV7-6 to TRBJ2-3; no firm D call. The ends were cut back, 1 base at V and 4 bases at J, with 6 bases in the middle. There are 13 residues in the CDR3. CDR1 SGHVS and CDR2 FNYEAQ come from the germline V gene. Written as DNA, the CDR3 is TGTGCCAGCAGCTTAGTAATATCAGATACGCAGTATTTT. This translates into CASSLVISDTQYF.

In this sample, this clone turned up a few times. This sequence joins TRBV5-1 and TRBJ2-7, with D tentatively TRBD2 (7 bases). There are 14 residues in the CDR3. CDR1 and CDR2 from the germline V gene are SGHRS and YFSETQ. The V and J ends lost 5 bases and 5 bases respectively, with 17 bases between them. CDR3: CASSPWGGLDEQYF. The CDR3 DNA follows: TGCGCCAGCAGTCCTTGGGGGGGCCTCGACGAGCAGTACTTC. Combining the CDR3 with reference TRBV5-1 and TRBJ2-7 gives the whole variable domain KAGVTQTPRYLIKTRGQQVTLSCSPISGHRSVSWYQQTPGQGLQFLFEYFSETQRNKGNFPGRFSGRQFSNSRSEMNVSTLELGDSALYLCASSPWGGLDEQYFGPGTRLTVT.

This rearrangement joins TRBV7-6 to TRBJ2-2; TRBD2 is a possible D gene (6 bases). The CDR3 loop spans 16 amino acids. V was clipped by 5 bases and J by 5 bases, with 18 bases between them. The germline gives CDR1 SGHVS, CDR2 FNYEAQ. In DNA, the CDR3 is TGTGCCAGCAGCCCGCTGGGGGGAAGGGATACCGGGGAGCTGTTTTTT. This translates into CASSPLGGRDTGELFF.

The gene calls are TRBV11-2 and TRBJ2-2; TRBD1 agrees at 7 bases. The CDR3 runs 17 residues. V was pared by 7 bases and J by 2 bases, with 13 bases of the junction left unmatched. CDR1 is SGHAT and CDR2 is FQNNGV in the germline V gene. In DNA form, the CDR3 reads TGTGCCAGCACCCGGACAGGCCAGAGTATTAACACCGGGGAGCTGTTTTTT. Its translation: CASTRTGQSINTGELFF.

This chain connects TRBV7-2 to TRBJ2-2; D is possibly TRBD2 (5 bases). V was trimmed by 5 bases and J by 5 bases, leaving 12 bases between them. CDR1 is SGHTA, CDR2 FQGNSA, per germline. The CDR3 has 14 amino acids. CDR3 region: CASSPEVVTGELFF. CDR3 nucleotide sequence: TGTGCCAGCAGCCCGGAGGTAGTGACCGGGGAGCTGTTTTTT.

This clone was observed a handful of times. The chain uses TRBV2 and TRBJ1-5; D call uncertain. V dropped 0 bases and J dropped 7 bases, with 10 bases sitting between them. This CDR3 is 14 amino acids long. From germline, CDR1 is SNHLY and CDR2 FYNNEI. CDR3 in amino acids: CASSEAPVGQPQHF. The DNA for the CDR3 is TGTGCCAGCAGTGAAGCGCCCGTAGGCCAGCCCCAGCATTTT.

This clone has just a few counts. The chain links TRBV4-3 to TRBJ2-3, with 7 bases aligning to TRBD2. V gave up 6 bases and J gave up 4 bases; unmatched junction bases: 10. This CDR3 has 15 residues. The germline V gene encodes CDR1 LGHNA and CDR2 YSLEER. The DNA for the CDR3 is TGCGCCAGCAGACGGCGGGCTAGCGGCTCAGATACGCAGTATTTT. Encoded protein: CASRRRASGSDTQYF.

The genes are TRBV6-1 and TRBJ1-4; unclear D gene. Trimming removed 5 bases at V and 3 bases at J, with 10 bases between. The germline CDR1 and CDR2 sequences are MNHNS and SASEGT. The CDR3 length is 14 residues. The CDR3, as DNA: TGTGCCAGCAGTACTGGCGGTTCTAATGAAAAACTGTTTTTT. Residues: CASSTGGSNEKLFF.

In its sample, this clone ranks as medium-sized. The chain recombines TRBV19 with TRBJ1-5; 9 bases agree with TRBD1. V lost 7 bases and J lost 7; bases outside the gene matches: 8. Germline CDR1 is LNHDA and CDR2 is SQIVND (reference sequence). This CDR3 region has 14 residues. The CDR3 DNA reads TGTGCCAGTACCTTGGACAGGGGCGGCCAGCCCCAGCATTTT. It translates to CASTLDRGGQPQHF. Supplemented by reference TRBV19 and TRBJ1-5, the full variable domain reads DGGITQSPKYLFRKEGQNVTLSCEQNLNHDAMYWYRQDPGQGLRLIYYSQIVNDFQKGDIAEGYSVSREKKESFPLTVTSAQKNPTAFYLCASTLDRGGQPQHFGDGTRLSIL.

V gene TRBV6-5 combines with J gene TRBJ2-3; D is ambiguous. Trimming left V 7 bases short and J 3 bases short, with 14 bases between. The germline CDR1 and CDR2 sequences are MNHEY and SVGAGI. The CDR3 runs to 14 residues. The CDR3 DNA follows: TGTGCCAGCATTGGGTTCGGGTCTACAGATACGCAGTATTTT. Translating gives CASIGFGSTDTQYF.

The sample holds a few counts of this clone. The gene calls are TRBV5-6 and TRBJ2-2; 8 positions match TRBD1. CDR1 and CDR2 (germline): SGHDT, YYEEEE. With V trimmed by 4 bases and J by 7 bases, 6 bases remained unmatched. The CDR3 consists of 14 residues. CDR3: CASSRQGRGGELFF. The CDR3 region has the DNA TGTGCCAGCAGCCGACAGGGGAGAGGCGGGGAGCTGTTTTTT. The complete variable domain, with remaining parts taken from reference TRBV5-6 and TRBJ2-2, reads DAGVTQSPTHLIKTRGQQVTLRCSPKSGHDTVSWYQQALGQGPQFIFQYYEEEERQRGNFPDRFSGHQFPNYSSELNVNALLLGDSALYLCASSRQGRGGELFFGEGSRLTVL.

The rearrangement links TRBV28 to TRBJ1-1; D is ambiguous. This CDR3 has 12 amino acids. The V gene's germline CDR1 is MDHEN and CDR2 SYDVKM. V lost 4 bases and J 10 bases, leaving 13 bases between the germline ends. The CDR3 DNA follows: TGTGCCAGCAGTTCCCGCCCATTAGGAGCTTTCTTT. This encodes CASSSRPLGAFF.